There are many counts of the clone carrying this T cell receptor (beta chain). Its matching antigen is unknown. TCRdb used MiXCR to reprocess the 5' RACE reads, holding one entry per CDR3 protein. The table shows about 44,000 distinct CDR3 sequences, with 12% to 15% occurring only once. This specimen comes from a study of spatial heterogeneity in lung cancer. Study-wide points: Resection blood, more than follow-up blood, showed ubiquitous expanded tumor TCRs.

Per germline, CDR1 LNHDA and CDR2 SQIVND (reference sequence). The CDR3 length is 13 residues. The V end was cut by 4 bases, the J end by 0 bases, with 4 bases between. Regarding time point: sample taken at primary tumor resection. Specimen: PBMCs, collected at surgery. This clonotype originated in a male donor with early-stage non-small cell lung cancer. The chain is built from TRBV19 and TRBJ1-5; D not resolved. The CDR3 DNA follows: TGTGCCAGTAGTAAAAGTAGCAATCAGCCCCAGCATTTT. Amino acid sequence: CASSKSSNQPQHF.